Shown below are 6 T cell receptor beta chains from a single sample sequenced in a study of blood T cell repertoires in COVID-19. Profiled with immunoSEQ multiplex PCR; TCRdb holds only in-frame clones, not every one. Of roughly 180,000 clones listed, more than 70% are singletons. Sample: PBMCs or T cells enriched from blood (not recorded which). Receptors originate from a woman in her 30s who had recovered from COVID-19.

The V and J genes are TRBV7-9 and TRBJ2-1, with 7 bases fitting TRBD2. The CDR3 contains 11 residues. The germline V gene has CDR1 SEHNR and CDR2 FQNEAQ (reference sequence). V shed 5 bases, J shed 10 bases, and the junction held 2 bases outside the gene matches. The CDR3 DNA reads as TGTGCCAGCAGCCAGGGACTAGAGCAGTTCTTC. Translation: CASSQGLEQFF. Filled out from reference TRBV7-9 and TRBJ2-1, the complete variable domain reads DTGVSQNPRHKITKRGQNVTFRCDPISEHNRLYWYRQTLGQGPEFLTYFQNEAQLEKSRLLSDRFSAERPKGSFSTLEIQRTEQGDSAMYLCASSQGLEQFFGPGTRLTVL.

The CDR3 DNA reads TGTGCCACACGTCCGGGGCAGGGGCCCACCGGGGAGCTGTTTTTT. Protein product: CATRPGQGPTGELFF. The chain combines TRBV6-5 with TRBJ2-2; D might be TRBD1 (6 bases). There are 15 residues in the CDR3. V dropped 10 bases and J dropped 4 bases, with 19 bases sitting between them. In germline, CDR1 is MNHEY, CDR2 SVGAGI.

This clone was seen a few times. The rearrangement joins TRBV5-4 to TRBJ2-5; 8 bases map to TRBD2. The V and J ends lost 4 bases and 2 bases, in that order; junction bases with no gene match: 10. CDR1 is SGHNT and CDR2 is YYREEE in the germline V gene (reference sequence). The CDR3 is made up of 16 amino acids. The CDR3 DNA follows: TGTGCCAGCAGCCTGAAGAAACTAGCGGCTCAAGAGACCCAGTACTTC. Translating gives CASSLKKLAAQETQYF.

The V call is TRBV29-1, the J call TRBJ2-1, with 8 bases that match TRBD2. Germline CDR1 and CDR2: SQVTM and ANQGSEA. V was clipped by 6 bases and J by 1 base; unmatched bases: 8. The CDR3 loop spans 15 amino acids. CDR3 amino acids: CSVAPQRGSYNEQFF. In DNA form, the CDR3 reads TGCAGCGTGGCCCCGCAGCGGGGGTCCTACAATGAGCAGTTCTTC.

In its sample, this clone was seen once. The gene calls are TRBV27 and TRBJ2-6, with 11 nucleotides matching TRBD1. The CDR3 length is 16 residues. J was trimmed by 2 bases and V by 6 bases; bases with no gene match: 3. Germline loops: CDR1 MNHEY, CDR2 SMNVEV (reference sequence). For the CDR3, the DNA is TGTGCCAGCAGGGGACAGGGGGTAGCTGGGGCCAACGTCCTGACTTTC. It translates to CASRGQGVAGANVLTF.

The rearrangement links TRBV6-4 to TRBJ2-2, with 7 nucleotides matching TRBD2. V trimming: 2 bases; J trimming: 4 bases; junction bases outside the gene matches: 4. The CDR3 runs to 15 residues. Looked up from germline, CDR1 is MRHNA and CDR2 is SNTAGT. As DNA, the CDR3 is TGTGCCAGCAGTGACGCGGCGGGAGCCACCGGGGAGCTGTTTTTT. It specifies CASSDAAGATGELFF.